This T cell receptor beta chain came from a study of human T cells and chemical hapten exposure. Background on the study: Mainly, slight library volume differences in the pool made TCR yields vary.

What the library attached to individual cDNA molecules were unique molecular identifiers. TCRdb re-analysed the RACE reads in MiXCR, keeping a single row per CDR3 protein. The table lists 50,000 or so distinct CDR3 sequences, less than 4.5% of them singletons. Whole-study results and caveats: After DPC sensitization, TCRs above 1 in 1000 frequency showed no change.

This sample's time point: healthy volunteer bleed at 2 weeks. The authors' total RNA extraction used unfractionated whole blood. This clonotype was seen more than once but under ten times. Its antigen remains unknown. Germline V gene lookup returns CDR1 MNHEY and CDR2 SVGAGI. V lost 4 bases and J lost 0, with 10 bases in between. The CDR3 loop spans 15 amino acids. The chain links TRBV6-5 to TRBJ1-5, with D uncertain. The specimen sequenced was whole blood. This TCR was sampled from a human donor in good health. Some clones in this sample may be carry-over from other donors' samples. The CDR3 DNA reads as TGTGCCAGCAGTTGGGAGAGAAATAGCAATCAGCCCCAGCATTTT. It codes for CASSWERNSNQPQHF.